These T cell receptor beta chains were read from a single sample in a study of human T cells and chemical hapten exposure. MiXCR, run by TCRdb on the RACE reads, gives a single entry per CDR3 protein. This table has 75,000 to 100,000 distinct CDR3 sequences, about 9.6% appearing once. The sequencing used whole blood, collected in connection with sensitization to the hapten diphenylcyclopropenone (DPC). These receptors all stem from a woman in her 40s with alopecia areata. Some clones in this sample may be carry-over from other donors' samples. Each CDR3 is given with its conserved first and last residue. The order of the fields is V gene, D gene, J gene, clone size, CDR3 DNA, CDR3 protein. The D gene is left open where the match is weak. Rows may omit the clone size; those that give it use once, few, many or a size class.

TRBV6-1	.	TRBJ2-5	.	TGTGCCAGCAGCAGAAGGGAGACCCAGTACTTC	CASSRRETQYF
TRBV10-3	TRBD2	TRBJ2-7	.	TGTGCCATCAGAGGGGGGGGACTAGCGGTCTCCTACGAGCAGTACTTC	CAIRGGGLAVSYEQYF
TRBV11-2	.	TRBJ2-3	many	TGTGCCAGCAGAGCGGATTTCGACACAGATACGCAGTATTTT	CASRADFDTDTQYF
TRBV9	.	TRBJ1-6	once	TGTGCCAGCAGCGTAGAGGGGACGGATTCACCCCTCCACTTT	CASSVEGTDSPLHF
TRBV6-2/TRBV6-3	TRBD1	TRBJ2-1	few	TGTGCCAGCAGGGATTCAGGGGGCGCCTACAATGAGCAGTTCTTC	CASRDSGGAYNEQFF
TRBV7-6	.	TRBJ2-5	few	TGTGCCAGCAGCTTACAGTACCAAGAGACCCAGTACTTC	CASSLQYQETQYF
TRBV5-1	TRBD1	TRBJ1-1	.	TGCGCCAGCAGCTTGGGGACAGGGCAGACTGAAGCTTTCTTT	CASSLGTGQTEAFF
TRBV5-1	TRBD2	TRBJ2-5	many	TGCGCCAGCAGCTCAGCGGTTGTAGCGGGAGGGTACCAAGAGACCCAGTACTTC	CASSSAVVAGGYQETQYF
TRBV28	.	TRBJ2-7	few	TGTGCCAGCAGTATCCTAAACGAGCAGTACTTC	CASSILNEQYF
TRBV14	TRBD2	TRBJ2-1	many	TGTGCCAGCAGCCAAGATGTAGCGGGAGGGCCGATCGATGAGCAGTTCTTC	CASSQDVAGGPIDEQFF
TRBV5-4	.	TRBJ2-5	few	TGTGCCAGCAGCCGAGACTCGAACCGCGGGACCCAGTACTTC	CASSRDSNRGTQYF
TRBV6-2/TRBV6-3	.	TRBJ2-7	many	TGTGCCAGCAGTTACGGCAGGACCTACGAGCAGTACTTC	CASSYGRTYEQYF
TRBV12-3/TRBV12-4	TRBD1	TRBJ2-3	.	TGTGCCAGCAGTTTGGATCCGATACCGGGACAGGCATGGGATACGCAGTATTTT	CASSLDPIPGQAWDTQYF
TRBV7-2	.	TRBJ2-2	many	TGTGCCAGCAGCTTAGGTCTCGGTAGCACCGGGGAGCTGTTTTTT	CASSLGLGSTGELFF
TRBV12-3/TRBV12-4	TRBD2	TRBJ2-7	few	TGTGCCAGCAGTTTCAGTGGCGGGAGGCTCTACGAGCAGTACTTC	CASSFSGGRLYEQYF
TRBV3-1	.	TRBJ2-4	many	TGTGCCAGCAGCCAGGGGGACGTCAGGGGAAACATTCAGTACTTC	CASSQGDVRGNIQYF
TRBV3-1	.	TRBJ1-4	.	TGTGCCAGCAGCCCCGGGGGTCTCGGGGAAAAACTGTTTTTT	CASSPGGLGEKLFF
TRBV7-9	.	TRBJ2-5	many	TGTGCCAGCAGTCACAGGGTCCAAGAGACCCAGTACTTC	CASSHRVQETQYF
TRBV6-4	TRBD1	TRBJ2-1	many	TGTGCCAGCAGTGTAACAGGGGAGAATACTGAGCAGTTCTTC	CASSVTGENTEQFF
TRBV9	TRBD2	TRBJ2-1	.	TGTGCCAGCAGCGTAGATGTTAGCGGGTACAATGAGCAGTTCTTC	CASSVDVSGYNEQFF
TRBV11-1	.	TRBJ2-5	many	TGTGCCAGCAGCTCCCAGGGACTGTCACAAGAGACCCAGTACTTC	CASSSQGLSQETQYF
TRBV28	TRBD2	TRBJ2-1	many	TGTGCCAGCAGTTTATTTGGCACCCCCGGGACTAGCGGGGCGACCTACAATGAGCAGTTCTTC	CASSLFGTPGTSGATYNEQFF
TRBV27	TRBD1	TRBJ1-4	.	TGTGCCAGCAGGGGACAGGGGGCAAACGAAAAACTGTTTTTT	CASRGQGANEKLFF
TRBV5-1	TRBD2	TRBJ2-2	.	TGCGCCAGTACCTGGGCTAGCGGGAACACCGGGGAGCTGTTTTTT	CASTWASGNTGELFF
TRBV28	TRBD1	TRBJ2-2	.	TGTGCCAGCACGACAGGGTCGAACACCGGGGAGCTGTTTTTT	CASTTGSNTGELFF
TRBV28	.	TRBJ2-1	.	TGTGCCAGCAGCCTTCCGGGACTTCCCTCCAATGAGCAGTTCTTC	CASSLPGLPSNEQFF
TRBV29-1	.	TRBJ1-1	few	TGCAGCGGATGGGGACGGAACACTGAAGCTTTCTTT	CSGWGRNTEAFF
TRBV3-1	.	TRBJ1-2	many	TGTGCCAGCGGCCGGGACACCGGTGGAAGCTATGGCTACACCTTC	CASGRDTGGSYGYTF
TRBV4-1	TRBD2	TRBJ2-3	many	TGCGCCAGCAGCCAAGATGGAGTCGCGGGAGGGCCCACAGATACGCAGTATTTT	CASSQDGVAGGPTDTQYF
TRBV28	.	TRBJ1-6	.	TGTGCCAGCAGTTTGTCGGAAGCTTCACCCCTCCACTTT	CASSLSEASPLHF
TRBV27	.	TRBJ1-5	.	.	CASSFGPGNQPQHF
TRBV20-1	.	TRBJ1-4	many	TGCAGTGCTTACAGGGACGCTAATGAAAAACTGTTTTTT	CSAYRDANEKLFF
TRBV20-1	.	TRBJ2-1	few	TGCAGTGCTAGGAGGGAGCGCAATGAGCAGTTCTTC	CSARRERNEQFF
TRBV7-7	.	TRBJ2-1	many	TGTGCTAGCAGCTTAGTAGGAGACGGTGAGCAGTTCTTC	CASSLVGDGEQFF
TRBV7-9	.	TRBJ1-1	many	TGTGCCAGCAGCCCCACTTCTGACACTGAAGCTTTCTTT	CASSPTSDTEAFF
TRBV20-1	.	TRBJ2-7	few	TGCAGTGCTAGAGATAGCGCGGGCTCCTACGAGCAGTACTTC	CSARDSAGSYEQYF
TRBV7-6	TRBD2	TRBJ2-1	few	TGTGCCAGCAGCTTAGGGTATAACGGGGGGTCTGAGCAGTTCTTC	CASSLGYNGGSEQFF
TRBV6-6	.	TRBJ2-3	.	TGTGCCAGCAAGGCTAGCACAGATACGCAGTATTTT	CASKASTDTQYF
TRBV24-1	.	TRBJ1-5	many	TGTGCCCTCAGTCAGCCCCAGCATTTT	CALSQPQHF
TRBV6-5	TRBD2	TRBJ2-1	.	TGTGCCAGCAGTCGTACTAGCGGGAGAACGGGTGAGCAGTTCTTC	CASSRTSGRTGEQFF
TRBV4-2	TRBD2	TRBJ2-3	few	TGTGCCAGCAGCCGGTGGGCACTAGCGGGAGTCAGCACAGATACGCAGTATTTT	CASSRWALAGVSTDTQYF
TRBV20-1	.	TRBJ1-5	many	TGCAGTGCTAGTGAAGTAAGTTCAAGCAATCAGCCCCAGCATTTT	CSASEVSSSNQPQHF
TRBV6-2/TRBV6-3	TRBD1	TRBJ1-5	few	TGTGCCAGCAGTGCTCTGGACAGGAATCAGCCCCAGCATTTT	CASSALDRNQPQHF
TRBV7-2	.	TRBJ1-5	once	TGTGCCAGCAGCCCGGCGGCCTATCAGCCCCAGCATTTT	CASSPAAYQPQHF
TRBV19	TRBD2	TRBJ2-3	many	TGTGCCAGTAGGCCGCTAGCGGTAAGCACAGATACGCAGTATTTT	CASRPLAVSTDTQYF
TRBV5-4	.	TRBJ2-5	.	TGTGCCAGCAGCTTGGCCAAGGGACACCAAGAGACCCAGTACTTC	CASSLAKGHQETQYF
TRBV4-1	.	TRBJ2-1	many	TGCGCCAGCAGCTACGCCCAAGGCGGCTATGAGCAGTTCTTC	CASSYAQGGYEQFF
TRBV20-1	TRBD2	TRBJ2-5	many	TGCAGTGCTAGAGTGATAGCGGGAGGGCCACGTGGGGAGACCCAGTACTTC	CSARVIAGGPRGETQYF
TRBV12-3/TRBV12-4	.	TRBJ2-3	few	TGTGCCAGCGGCATCCTTGAGGCAGATACGCAGTATTTT	CASGILEADTQYF
TRBV6-5	TRBD1	TRBJ1-5	.	TGTGCCAGCAGTTACACCCCTTCAGGGGGTCAGCCCCAGCATTTT	CASSYTPSGGQPQHF
TRBV4-3	.	TRBJ2-7	few	TGCGCCAGCAGCCAAGAAGGCCGTGGGAGCGACATTTCCTACGAGCAGTACTTC	CASSQEGRGSDISYEQYF
TRBV7-3	.	TRBJ2-6	.	TGTGCCAGCAGCCCCGGACTTTCTGGGGCCAACGTCCTGACTTTC	CASSPGLSGANVLTF
TRBV7-7	.	TRBJ2-1	many	TGTGCTAGCAGCCCTTCTAGAGAGTCCTACAATGAGCAGTTCTTC	CASSPSRESYNEQFF
TRBV7-2	TRBD1	TRBJ1-5	few	TGTGCCAGCAGCTGGGGACAGGGGAGAAGTCAGCCCCAGCATTTT	CASSWGQGRSQPQHF
TRBV28	TRBD1	TRBJ2-2	.	TGTGCCAGCAGTTTAGATCCAGCGACAGGGTCCACCGGGGAGCTGTTTTTT	CASSLDPATGSTGELFF
TRBV6-1	.	TRBJ1-6	many	TGTGCCAGCAGTGCCCGATATAATTCACCCCTCCACTTT	CASSARYNSPLHF